Shown below are 12 T cell receptor beta chains from a single sample sequenced in a study of T-cell reconstitution after alpha-beta-depleted transplantation in children (TCRdb year 2016). Library generation was performed with PCR. Sequencing was carried out with an Illumina HiSeq 2500. Molecular barcoding was employed in the preparation of TCR libraries, with unique molecular identifiers being used to normalize TCRbeta repertoire quantification. TCRdb took the public reads, trimmed them with fastp at Q25, ran MiXCR for clone calling and kept in-frame beta chains. CDR3 protein sequences are deduplicated, and each keeps its most common genes and DNA. The sample contains some 400,000 distinct CDR3 sequences, roughly 22% of them found a single time. The top ten clonotypes cover approximately 3.8% of the sample. The specimen comprised PBMCs from the stem cell graft donor, sampled from the stem cell graft. These TCRs come from a human donor who donated a stem cell graft to a child with acute myeloid leukemia.

This chain connects TRBV4-1 to TRBJ2-3, with a weak D call TRBD1 (5 bases). CDR3 length: 15 residues. Trimming cost V 5 bases and J 5 bases, with 17 bases left between them. Germline V CDR1 and CDR2: MGHRA, YSYEKL. The CDR3 spells CASSGADVSQDTQYF. The CDR3 nucleotides read TGCGCCAGCAGCGGGGCTGACGTCAGCCAAGATACGCAGTATTTT.

In its sample, this clonotype was seen many times. The gene calls are TRBV5-6 and TRBJ1-1; no clear D gene. The CDR3 spans 13 residues. Germline values: CDR1 SGHDT, CDR2 YYEEEE. V lost 4 bases and J 1 base, leaving 8 bases between the germline ends. CDR3 residues: CASSVMSNTEAFF. As DNA, the CDR3 is TGTGCCAGCAGCGTAATGTCGAACACTGAAGCTTTCTTT.

In this sample, this clonotype turned up a few times. The chain couples TRBV4-1 to TRBJ2-7, with TRBD2 matching 11 bases. The ends lost 1 base at V and 3 bases at J; junction bases unmatched: 11. The CDR3 is 18 amino acids. Germline CDR1 is MGHRA and CDR2 is YSYEKL. Here the CDR3 DNA reads TGCGCCAGCAGCCAAGGTCATAGCGGGAGGGGAAACCTCTACGAGCAGTACTTC. It codes for CASSQGHSGRGNLYEQYF.

The gene calls are TRBV12-3 or TRBV12-4 and TRBJ2-5; 8 positions agree with TRBD2. V shed 5 bases and J 1 base; nucleotides not matched to a gene: 9. The CDR3 is 16 amino acids. CDR3 in amino acids: CASSPASGPFQETQYF. Here the CDR3 DNA reads TGTGCCAGCAGTCCAGCTAGCGGGCCTTTCCAAGAGACCCAGTACTTC.

This clonotype came up many times. The gene calls are TRBV20-1 and TRBJ2-1, with D maybe TRBD1 (7 bases). V was clipped by 5 bases and J by 4 bases, with 15 bases between them. The CDR3 loop spans 14 amino acids. Germline CDR1 is DFQATT and CDR2 is SNEGSKA (reference sequence). CDR3: CSALTGEDYNEQFF. CDR3 sequence (DNA): TGCAGTGCTCTCACAGGGGAGGATTACAATGAGCAGTTCTTC.

This clonotype was recorded many times. The chain carries TRBV27 and TRBJ2-1; D ambiguous. CDR1 and CDR2 from the germline V gene are MNHEY and SMNVEV (reference sequence). The CDR3 loop spans 14 amino acids. Trimming cost V 10 bases and J 7 bases, with 20 bases left between them. The CDR3 spells CATYDSPLGNEQFF. CDR3 sequence (DNA): TGTGCCACCTATGACTCTCCCTTGGGGAATGAGCAGTTCTTC.

The chain is built from TRBV11-2 and TRBJ2-3; 12 positions match TRBD2. The CDR3 totals 14 residues. In germline, CDR1 is SGHAT, CDR2 FQNNGV. The J segment lost 5 bases and the V segment lost 5 bases, leaving 2 bases of the junction unmatched. CDR3 loop: CASSRTSGKDTQYF. The CDR3 coding sequence is TGTGCCAGCAGCCGGACTAGCGGGAAAGATACGCAGTATTTT.

The chain recombines TRBV20-1 with TRBJ2-7; 9 bases fit TRBD2. CDR1 and CDR2 from the germline V gene are DFQATT and SNEGSKA (reference sequence). The CDR3 covers 16 residues. The ends lost 0 bases at V and 1 base at J; junction bases unmatched: 7. In nucleotides, the CDR3 is TGCAGTGCTAGAGATTTAGCGGGAGAGAATTCCTACGAGCAGTACTTC. Its translation: CSARDLAGENSYEQYF.

This clonotype has a handful of counts. The genes are TRBV29-1 and TRBJ2-1; 8 nucleotides align to TRBD2. The V segment lost 7 bases and the J segment 4 bases; nucleotides outside the gene matches: 12. This CDR3 has 15 amino acids. The V gene's germline CDR1 is SQVTM and CDR2 ANQGSEA. Written as DNA, the CDR3 is TGCAGCGCTGCTCTCGGGACTAGTTTATACAATGAGCAGTTCTTC. This encodes CSAALGTSLYNEQFF.

This clonotype has just a few counts. This sequence joins TRBV4-3 and TRBJ2-3; TRBD2 aligns across 7 bases. The V and J ends lost 0 bases and 0 bases, in that order; junction bases with no gene match: 6. The CDR3 extends over 17 amino acids. Germline V CDR1 and CDR2: LGHNA, YSLEER. The CDR3 DNA sequence: TGCGCCAGCAGCCAAGAATCGGCTAGCGGTAGCACAGATACGCAGTATTTT. Residues: CASSQESASGSTDTQYF.

This clonotype was observed a handful of times. This chain joins TRBV7-2 and TRBJ2-3, with TRBD1 identical over 9 bases. The CDR3 consists of 17 residues. Unmatched junction bases numbered 6, after V lost 0 bases and J lost 2 bases. Germline lookup yields CDR1 SGHTA and CDR2 FQGNSA. The CDR3 DNA sequence: TGTGCCAGCAGCTTAGCGGAAACAGGGGGCAACACAGATACGCAGTATTTT. Protein product: CASSLAETGGNTDTQYF.

This clonotype was recorded at least ten times. J is TRBJ2-7 and V is TRBV12-3 or TRBV12-4; D gene uncertain. This CDR3 has 13 amino acids. Trimming pared 5 bases from V and 2 bases from J, leaving 10 bases between. This CDR3 is CASSVPATYEQYF. For the CDR3, the DNA is TGTGCCAGCAGTGTACCGGCGACCTACGAGCAGTACTTC.